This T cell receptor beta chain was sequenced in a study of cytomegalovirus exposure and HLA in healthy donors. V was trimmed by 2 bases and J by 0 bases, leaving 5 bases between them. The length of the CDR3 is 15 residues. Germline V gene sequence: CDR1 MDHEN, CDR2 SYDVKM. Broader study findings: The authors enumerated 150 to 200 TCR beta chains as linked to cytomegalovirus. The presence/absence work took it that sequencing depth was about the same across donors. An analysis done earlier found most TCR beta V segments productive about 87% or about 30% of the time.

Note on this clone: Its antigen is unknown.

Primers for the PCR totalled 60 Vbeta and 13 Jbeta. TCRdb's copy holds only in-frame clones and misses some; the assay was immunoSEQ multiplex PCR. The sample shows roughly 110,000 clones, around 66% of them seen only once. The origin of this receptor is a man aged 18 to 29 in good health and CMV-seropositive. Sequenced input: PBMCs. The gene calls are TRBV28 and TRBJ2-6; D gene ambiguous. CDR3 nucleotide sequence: TGTGCCAGCAGTTTACAAAACTCTGGGGCCAACGTCCTGACTTTC. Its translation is CASSLQNSGANVLTF.